One and the same sample provided the 30 T cell receptor beta chains below, sequenced in a study of blood T cells in healthy people across ages. Together with a sample-barcoded 5' primer, a J-beta primer mix was included in a second PCR lasting 7 to 11 cycles. TCRdb independently ran MiXCR on the 5' RACE reads; one entry per CDR3 protein. The sample contains more than 650,000 distinct CDR3 sequences, 50% to 65% of which appear only once. The sample taken for sequencing was blood. These TCRs come from a man older than 75 in good health.

In the case of this clonotype: An end of the junction differs from the germline gene, which may be a read error. The CDR3 nucleotides read TGTACCAGCAGCGTAGGAACAGGGATAAATCAGCCCCAGCATTTT. Its protein product is CTSSVGTGINQPQHF. The chain employs TRBV9 and TRBJ1-5, with D possibly being TRBD1 (6 bases). The germline V gene has CDR1 SGDLS and CDR2 YYNGEE. CDR3 length: 15 residues. The full variable domain, rest sourced from reference TRBV9 and TRBJ1-5, is DSGVTQTPKHLITATGQRVTLRCSPRSGDLSVYWYQQSLDQGLQFLIQYYNGEERAKGNILERFSAQQFPDLHSELNLSSLELGDSALYFCTSSVGTGINQPQHFGDGTRLSIL.

This clonotype was recorded a few times. The junction departs from the called germline gene at one end, perhaps through a read error. V is TRBV27 and J is TRBJ2-7, with 10 bases identical to TRBD2. In germline, CDR1 is MNHEY, CDR2 SMNVEV (reference sequence). CDR3 length: 16 amino acids. The CDR3 nucleotides are TGTGCCAGCAGTATATCTAGCGGGAGCATTCTCTACGAGCAGTACTTC. Translated, it gives CASSISSGSILYEQYF.

The chain has TRBV4-1 and TRBJ2-5; 7 bases are shared with TRBD1. The CDR3 is made up of 13 amino acids. V lost 6 bases and J lost 11; bases outside the gene matches: 12. CDR1 and CDR2 from the germline V gene are MGHRA and YSYEKL. CDR3 sequence reads: CASSFNRGGEQYF. The CDR3 region has the DNA TGCGCCAGCAGTTTTAACAGGGGTGGAGAGCAGTACTTC.

This chain joins TRBV4-2 and TRBJ2-6; tentatively, D is TRBD2 (5 bases). The CDR3 spans 19 residues. CDR1 is LGHNA and CDR2 is YNFKEQ in the germline V gene. V lost 3 bases, J lost 0 bases, and 18 bases lay in between. The CDR3 reads CASSQAGPGVLSGANVLTF. CDR3 sequence (DNA): TGTGCCAGCAGCCAGGCAGGCCCCGGGGTCCTCTCTGGGGCCAACGTCCTGACTTTC.

The chain joins TRBV6-1 to TRBJ2-3; D tentatively reads TRBD1 or TRBD2 (5 bases each). The V gene lost 1 base and the J gene lost 5 bases, with 13 bases spanning the gap. The CDR3 is 15 residues long. CDR1 and CDR2 (germline): MNHNS, SASEGT. The CDR3 reads CASSEVWVGGDTQYF. The CDR3 DNA reads as TGTGCCAGCAGTGAAGTCTGGGTTGGGGGAGATACGCAGTATTTT.

The chain carries TRBV2 and TRBJ1-1, with D possibly matching TRBD1 (5 bases). From germline, CDR1 is SNHLY and CDR2 FYNNEI. The CDR3 contains 14 residues. The V gene lost 5 bases and the J gene lost 1 base, with 11 bases spanning the gap. The CDR3 reads CASSPGMTNTEAFF. In DNA form, the CDR3 reads TGTGCCAGCAGTCCAGGGATGACGAACACTGAAGCTTTCTTT.

This chain connects TRBV7-2 to TRBJ2-6; the match to TRBD1 covers 8 bases. Germline V lookup: CDR1 SGHTA, CDR2 FQGNSA. The CDR3 is 16 amino acids. V lost 5 bases, J lost 5 bases, and 8 bases stayed unmatched. In DNA form, the CDR3 reads TGTGCCAGCAGCGCCGAGAACAGGGGGTGGGCCAACGTCCTGACTTTC. This translates into CASSAENRGWANVLTF.

V usage is TRBV11-1 and J usage is TRBJ2-7; D uncertain. Germline CDR1 reads SGHAT; CDR2 reads FQDESV (reference sequence). The CDR3 has 15 amino acids. V was clipped by 1 base and J by 0 bases, with 10 bases between them. CDR3 DNA sequence: TGTGCCAGCAGCTTAGAGTACGGCTTCTCCTACGAGCAGTACTTC. Encoded protein: CASSLEYGFSYEQYF.

This clonotype was seen a few times. J is TRBJ2-7 and V is TRBV2; 9 positions match TRBD2. Germline loops: CDR1 SNHLY, CDR2 FYNNEI. CDR3 length: 11 residues. J lost 7 bases, V lost 7 bases, and 2 bases had no gene match. The CDR3 is CASTLAGEQYF. DNA of the CDR3: TGTGCCAGCACCCTAGCGGGAGAGCAGTACTTC.

The chain has TRBV3-1 and TRBJ2-1; 9 bases are shared with TRBD1. CDR3 length: 14 amino acids. The germline V gene has CDR1 LGHDT and CDR2 YNNKEL (reference sequence). With V trimmed by 4 bases and J by 7 bases, 5 bases remained unmatched. CDR3 region: CASSRGQGWNEQFF. CDR3 coding DNA: TGTGCCAGCAGCCGCGGACAGGGGTGGAATGAGCAGTTCTTC.

The chain carries TRBV7-9 and TRBJ2-7; 8 nucleotides align to TRBD2. Losses at the gene ends were 2 bases for V and 7 bases for J; bases not matched to a gene: 4. This CDR3 has 13 residues. Germline loops: CDR1 SEHNR, CDR2 FQNEAQ (reference sequence). DNA of the CDR3: TGTGCCAGCAGCTTAACTAGCGGCCTGGAGCAGTACTTC. Amino acid sequence: CASSLTSGLEQYF.

This clonotype was seen more than once but under ten times. The J gene is TRBJ1-5, the V gene TRBV29-1; TRBD1 matches 7 bases. V gave up 6 bases and J gave up 5 bases; unmatched junction bases: 10. Germline assignment: CDR1 SQVTM and CDR2 ANQGSEA. There are 14 residues in the CDR3. CDR3 DNA: TGCAGCGTGCTAGCCGACAGGGAAGATCAGCCCCAGCATTTT. Amino acid sequence: CSVLADREDQPQHF.

V usage is TRBV6-5 and J usage is TRBJ1-2; TRBD1 matches at 9 bases. Germline V lookup: CDR1 MNHEY, CDR2 SVGAGI. The CDR3 sequence is 14 residues long. Germline trimming cut 6 bases from V and 7 bases from J; bases unmatched to any gene: 9. CDR3 DNA: TGTGCCAGCAGGACTCCGGGACAGGGCGGTGGCTACACCTTC. It codes for CASRTPGQGGGYTF.

V usage is TRBV6-5 and J usage is TRBJ2-7; D gene uncertain. This CDR3 spans 14 amino acids. CDR1 is MNHEY and CDR2 is SVGAGI in the germline V gene. Trimming took off 0 bases at V and 0 bases at J, with 6 bases between the two ends. The CDR3 is CASSYSADSYEQYF. The DNA of the CDR3 is TGTGCCAGCAGTTACTCTGCGGACTCCTACGAGCAGTACTTC.

A remark on this clonotype: One end of the junction fails to match germline, which may point to a read error. The chain is built from TRBV7-7 and TRBJ2-3, with 8 bases lining up with TRBD2. The CDR3 is made up of 14 amino acids. The germline CDR1 and CDR2 sequences are SSHAT and FNYEAQ (reference sequence). For the CDR3, the DNA is TGTGCTAGCAGCCCCCCCGGGGGGGGTGCTACGCAGTATTTT. As protein: CASSPPGGGATQYF.

CDR3 sequence (DNA): TGTGCCAGCAGCTTACCTAGCGGAGTCCAAGAGACCCAGTACTTC. It yields the protein CASSLPSGVQETQYF. The chain combines TRBV7-9 with TRBJ2-5; 7 bases match TRBD2. Germline V gene sequence: CDR1 SEHNR, CDR2 FQNEAQ (reference sequence). The V and J ends lost 2 bases and 1 base, in that order; junction bases with no gene match: 4. CDR3 length: 15 residues.

The V and J genes are TRBV19 and TRBJ2-5, with 8 bases lining up with TRBD2. V shed 1 base, J shed 2 bases, and the junction held 6 bases outside the gene matches. In germline, CDR1 is LNHDA, CDR2 SQIVND (reference sequence). The CDR3 loop spans 16 amino acids. The CDR3 here is CASSIAAGGPQETQYF. In DNA, the CDR3 is TGTGCCAGTAGTATAGCCGCGGGAGGCCCTCAAGAGACCCAGTACTTC.

The chain recombines TRBV10-3 with TRBJ2-5; D is undetermined. The DNA end lines up better with TRBJ2-7; the J call may be wrong. Germline-derived CDR1 and CDR2 are ENHRY and SYGVKD. The CDR3 runs to 16 residues. The CDR3 DNA follows: TGTGCCATCAGTGATCCCCACCAGGCGCAAACCTACGAGCAGTACTTC. This sequence encodes CAISDPHQAQTYEQYF.

The DNA of the CDR3 is TGCAGCGGGCGGTGGGTTAACACCGGGGAGCTGTTTTTT. It translates to CSGRWVNTGELFF. The chain links TRBV29-1 to TRBJ2-2; unclear D gene. The CDR3 totals 13 residues. Germline V gene data show CDR1 as SQVTM and CDR2 as ANQGSEA. V was clipped by 7 bases and J by 2 bases, with 11 bases between them.

This clonotype occurred a few times. The V and J genes are TRBV6-4 and TRBJ2-3; D ambiguous. V was pared by 2 bases and J by 6 bases, with 9 bases between. The CDR3 is 13 amino acids. Germline V CDR1 and CDR2: MRHNA, SNTAGT. Written as DNA, the CDR3 is TGTGCCAGCAGTGACAGAGGCAAGGATACGCAGTATTTT. This translates into CASSDRGKDTQYF.

The chain recombines TRBV5-6 with TRBJ2-2, with D tentatively TRBD1 (5 bases). Germline lookup yields CDR1 SGHDT and CDR2 YYEEEE. V lost 2 bases to trimming and J lost 7 bases, with 12 bases between them. This CDR3 contains 14 residues. The chain's CDR3 is CASSFLNRNGELFF. CDR3 nucleotides: TGTGCCAGCAGCTTTCTTAACAGGAACGGGGAGCTGTTTTTT.

The V gene is TRBV5-1, the J gene TRBJ2-1, with TRBD2 matching 11 bases. The end of the DNA aligns better with TRBJ2-7, so the J call may be wrong. Germline-derived CDR1 and CDR2 are SGHRS and YFSETQ. This CDR3 has 17 residues. CDR3 sequence: CASSLISGTSGYNEQYF. CDR3 in DNA: TGCGCCAGCAGCTTGATCTCCGGGACTAGCGGATACAATGAGCAGTACTTC.

This clonotype showed up just a few times. This chain joins TRBV29-1 and TRBJ2-3; D not resolved. CDR1 and CDR2 (germline): SQVTM, ANQGSEA. Trimming removed 0 bases at V and 14 bases at J, with 27 bases between. This CDR3 comprises 16 residues. Here the CDR3 DNA reads TGCAGCGTTGAAGATCTTGGGCCCACGTGGCACAGATACGCGTATTTT. It encodes CSVEDLGPTWHRYAYF.

The chain employs TRBV4-2 and TRBJ2-7, with 7 bases identical to TRBD2. V shed 4 bases and J 1 base; nucleotides not matched to a gene: 13. The CDR3 spans 17 residues. Per germline, CDR1 LGHNA and CDR2 YNFKEQ. CDR3 sequence reads: CASSRQWGSGQSYEQYF. Here the CDR3 DNA reads TGTGCCAGCAGCCGACAATGGGGTAGCGGGCAATCCTACGAGCAGTACTTC.

This chain joins TRBV20-1 and TRBJ2-7; 10 bases are shared with TRBD2. The CDR3 runs to 14 residues. V shed 2 bases, J shed 10 bases, and the junction held 11 bases outside the gene matches. Germline V gene sequence: CDR1 DFQATT, CDR2 SNEGSKA (reference sequence). DNA of the CDR3: TGCAGTGCTAGAAGGCCTAGCGGGAGTGGCGAACAGTACTTC. Encoded protein: CSARRPSGSGEQYF.

There are a few counts of this clonotype. The gene calls are TRBV29-1 and TRBJ2-3; the match to TRBD2 covers 11 bases. This CDR3 is 13 amino acids long. Germline V gene data show CDR1 as SQVTM and CDR2 as ANQGSEA. Unmatched junction bases numbered 7, after V lost 8 bases and J lost 6 bases. CDR3 sequence: CSSPASGRDTQYF. The CDR3 nucleotides are TGCAGCTCCCCGGCTAGCGGGAGGGATACGCAGTATTTT.

The chain employs TRBV24-1 and TRBJ2-2, with D perhaps TRBD1 or TRBD2 (5 bases each). Germline V gene lookup returns CDR1 KGHDR and CDR2 SFDVKD. This CDR3 contains 12 residues. V lost 9 bases and J lost 4, with 8 bases in between. The CDR3 protein is CATQGVTGELFF. CDR3 in DNA: TGTGCCACCCAGGGAGTCACCGGGGAGCTGTTTTTT.

The sample holds a few counts of this clonotype. This chain links TRBV28 with TRBJ2-1; D unclear. The CDR3 is 15 amino acids. From germline, CDR1 is MDHEN and CDR2 SYDVKM. V was clipped by 5 bases and J by 0 bases, with 11 bases between them. CDR3 loop: CASSPLVGSYNEQFF. The CDR3 DNA reads as TGTGCCAGCAGTCCCCTAGTAGGCTCCTACAATGAGCAGTTCTTC.

This clonotype occurred once. V is TRBV12-3 or TRBV12-4 and J is TRBJ1-5; 9 positions agree with TRBD1. The CDR3 covers 15 residues. Trimming at V came to 5 bases and at J to 0 bases, leaving 2 bases not matched to a gene. The CDR3: CASSLDRGSNQPQHF. CDR3 DNA: TGTGCCAGCAGTCTGGACAGGGGTAGCAATCAGCCCCAGCATTTT.

This clonotype was seen only a few times. The V call is TRBV6-4, the J call TRBJ2-3; the D is unclear. Trimming pared 3 bases from V and 3 bases from J, leaving 10 bases between. The CDR3 covers 14 residues. Germline assignment: CDR1 MRHNA and CDR2 SNTAGT. Written as DNA, the CDR3 is TGTGCCAGCAGTGATCCACTTGCGACAGATACGCAGTATTTT. It is translated as CASSDPLATDTQYF.